This TCR beta chain was found in a study of T cell responses to AZD1222 COVID-19 vaccine. General study points: Close to half of spike-specific TCRs reportedly recognize unmutated variant regions.

J lost 0 bases, V lost 5 bases, and 7 bases had no gene match. Per germline, CDR1 MDHEN and CDR2 SYDVKM. The CDR3 extends over 16 amino acids. With respect to this clone: The antigen remains unidentified.

Profiling relied on immunoSEQ multiplex PCR, and the TCRdb table lists in-frame clones only, not all of them. Among tens of thousands of clones listed, roughly 87% were seen once. The V gene is TRBV28, the J gene TRBJ1-5, with 7 bases aligning to TRBD1. The source of this sequence is an adult who received the AZD1222 COVID-19 vaccine. This specimen was peripheral blood, taken 28 days after the second AZD1222 dose. In nucleotides, the CDR3 is TGTGCCAGCAGTCCCTCGACAGGGTATAGCAATCAGCCCCAGCATTTT. Its protein product is CASSPSTGYSNQPQHF.